The text below deals with one T cell receptor (beta chain). This specimen belongs to a study of blood T cell repertoires in COVID-19. Study at large: Samples of COVID-19 (acute and convalescent) were obtained from the United States, Italy and Spain.

V lost 2 bases, J lost 3 bases, and 11 bases stayed unmatched. Germline lookup yields CDR1 SGHVS and CDR2 FQNEAQ. This CDR3 is built from 17 residues. The assay was immunoSEQ multiplex PCR, and TCRdb's table has in-frame clones only and misses some. The sample yields roughly 230,000 clones, around 84% seen once. The sequence was collected from a woman in her fifties or sixties who had been exposed to COVID-19. The sample was PBMCs or T cells enriched from blood (not recorded which). The chain carries TRBV7-8 and TRBJ1-1; TRBD1 matches at 8 bases. The CDR3 protein is CASSLRFGGQGDTEAFF. The CDR3 nucleotides read TGTGCCAGCAGCTTAAGATTCGGTGGACAGGGAGACACTGAAGCTTTCTTT.